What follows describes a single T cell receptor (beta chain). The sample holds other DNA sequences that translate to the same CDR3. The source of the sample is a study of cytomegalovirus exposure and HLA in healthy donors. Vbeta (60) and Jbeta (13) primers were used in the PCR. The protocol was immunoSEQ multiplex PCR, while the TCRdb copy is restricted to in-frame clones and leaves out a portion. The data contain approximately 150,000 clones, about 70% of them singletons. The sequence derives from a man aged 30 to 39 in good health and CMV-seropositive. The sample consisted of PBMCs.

The CDR3 loop is CASSRIRGEGTGELFF. The CDR3 coding sequence is TGTGCCAGCAGCCGCATCAGGGGGGAAGGGACCGGGGAGCTGTTTTTT. The chain carries TRBV7-6 and TRBJ2-2; a weak D match, TRBD1 (7 bases). Trimming took off 5 bases at V and 5 bases at J, with 18 bases between the two ends. The CDR3 has 16 amino acids. The germline V gene has CDR1 SGHVS and CDR2 FNYEAQ. Full variable domain (outside the CDR3, taken from reference TRBV7-6 and TRBJ2-2): GAGVSQSPRYKVTKRGQDVALRCDPISGHVSLYWYRQALGQGPEFLTYFNYEAQQDKSGLPNDRFSAERPEGSISTLTIQRTEQRDSAMYRCASSRIRGEGTGELFFGEGSRLTVL.